The 26 T cell receptor beta chains below come from one sample, sequenced in a study of CD8+ T cells in alopecia areata. As the sequencing template, cDNA was produced by extracting RNA and reverse transcribing it. Sequencing was performed with immunoSEQ multiplex PCR; in TCRdb, only in-frame clones are kept and a portion is missing. This sample carries 90,000 to 130,000 clones, approximately 50% of them seen once, and the ten largest clones take 20% to 25%. Specimen: NKG2D-low CD8+ T cells sorted from blood. Receptors originate from a human donor with alopecia areata.

The chain has TRBV29-1 and TRBJ2-1; TRBD2 aligns across 8 bases. Per germline, CDR1 SQVTM and CDR2 ANQGSEA. The CDR3 length is 13 residues. Trimming took 7 bases from V and 5 from J; bases not matched to a gene: 7. CDR3 nucleotide sequence: TGCAGCGGGGTCGGGACTAGGGACAATGAGCAGTTCTTC. As protein: CSGVGTRDNEQFF.

CDR3 nucleotide sequence: TGTGCCAGCAGTTTATTTGAGACCCAGTACTTC. It yields the protein CASSLFETQYF. The J gene is TRBJ2-5, the V gene TRBV27; D is undetermined. V shed 1 base and J shed 5 bases, with 2 bases lying between them. Germline lookup yields CDR1 MNHEY and CDR2 SMNVEV (reference sequence). This CDR3 is 11 amino acids long.

The count of this clone is one. The chain is built from TRBV9 and TRBJ2-7, with TRBD1 identical over 11 bases. Germline V gene data show CDR1 as SGDLS and CDR2 as YYNGEE. The ends lost 0 bases at V and 2 bases at J; junction bases unmatched: 4. This CDR3 has 16 residues. CDR3 residues: CASSVGTGGEAYEQYF. Written as DNA, the CDR3 is TGTGCCAGCAGCGTAGGGACAGGGGGCGAGGCCTACGAGCAGTACTTC.

This clone showed up just a few times. The chain links TRBV19 to TRBJ1-1; D perhaps matches TRBD1 (5 bases). CDR3 length: 13 amino acids. The V gene's germline CDR1 is LNHDA and CDR2 SQIVND (reference sequence). V lost 7 bases to trimming and J lost 6 bases, with 15 bases between them. The CDR3, as DNA: TGTGCCAGTAAACCGGGACTTGTGGCTGAAGCTTTCTTT. It yields the protein CASKPGLVAEAFF.

There are a few counts of this clone. This chain joins TRBV7-9 and TRBJ2-1; D gene ambiguous. Germline V CDR1 and CDR2: SEHNR, FQNEAQ (reference sequence). This CDR3 spans 12 amino acids. The V gene lost 1 base and the J gene lost 11 bases, with 9 bases spanning the gap. The CDR3 DNA reads TGTGCCAGCAGCTTAGATGCAGTCAAGCAGTTCTTC. As protein: CASSLDAVKQFF. The whole variable domain, remainder taken from reference TRBV7-9 and TRBJ2-1, is DTGVSQNPRHKITKRGQNVTFRCDPISEHNRLYWYRQTLGQGPEFLTYFQNEAQLEKSRLLSDRFSAERPKGSFSTLEIQRTEQGDSAMYLCASSLDAVKQFFGPGTRLTVL.

The CDR3 sequence is CASSWEPQGLETQYF. The DNA for the CDR3 is TGCGCCAGCAGCTGGGAACCACAGGGTTTGGAGACCCAGTACTTC. J is TRBJ2-5 and V is TRBV5-1; D is possibly TRBD1 (6 bases). CDR3 length: 15 residues. The V gene's germline CDR1 is SGHRS and CDR2 YFSETQ. V was cut by 3 bases and J by 5 bases, with 17 bases left in between.

V is TRBV19 and J is TRBJ1-1; no clear D gene. CDR1 and CDR2 (germline): LNHDA, SQIVND (reference sequence). Deletions cut 1 base from V and 7 bases from J, with 7 bases between. The CDR3 spans 12 residues. The CDR3 spells CASSIGGIEAFF. The CDR3 DNA is TGTGCCAGTAGTATAGGCGGGATTGAAGCTTTCTTT.

This clone was picked up a small number of times. J is TRBJ1-2 and V is TRBV4-1; D not resolved. This CDR3 is 13 amino acids long. Looked up from germline, CDR1 is MGHRA and CDR2 is YSYEKL. V was clipped by 1 base and J by 4 bases, with 7 bases between them. CDR3 sequence: CASSQVSAYGYTF. CDR3 DNA: TGCGCCAGCAGCCAAGTTTCTGCCTATGGCTACACCTTC.

The sample holds a few counts of this clone. This chain uses TRBV27 with TRBJ2-7, with D perhaps being TRBD1 or TRBD2 (5 bases each). The CDR3 is 14 amino acids. Germline V gene sequence: CDR1 MNHEY, CDR2 SMNVEV (reference sequence). The V and J ends lost 0 bases and 2 bases respectively, with 8 bases between them. DNA of the CDR3: TGTGCCAGCAGTTTATCGGGGGTCCCCTACGAGCAGTACTTC. Translating gives CASSLSGVPYEQYF.

The chain carries TRBV28 and TRBJ2-1; 9 nucleotides align to TRBD1. Losses at the gene ends were 7 bases for V and 4 bases for J; bases not matched to a gene: 8. From germline, CDR1 is MDHEN and CDR2 SYDVKM. The CDR3 has 15 residues. The DNA of the CDR3 is TGTGCCAGCAAACGTGGACAGGGGACGTACAATGAGCAGTTCTTC. This encodes CASKRGQGTYNEQFF.

The J gene is TRBJ1-2, the V gene TRBV6-5; D is possibly TRBD1 (5 bases). This CDR3 region has 11 residues. Trimming pared 9 bases from V and 4 bases from J, leaving 9 bases between. Germline V lookup: CDR1 MNHEY, CDR2 SVGAGI. The CDR3: CASWGLYGYTF. CDR3 sequence (DNA): TGTGCCAGTTGGGGCCTCTATGGCTACACCTTC.

This clone was seen a handful of times. The CDR3 nucleotides read TGTGCCAGCTCACCCACGGCAGGGACTAGCCTCGACATTCAGTACTTC. Encoded protein: CASSPTAGTSLDIQYF. J is TRBJ2-4 and V is TRBV18, with TRBD2 matching 9 bases. Germline CDR1 is KGHSH and CDR2 is LQKENI. V shed 3 bases, J shed 8 bases, and the junction held 11 bases outside the gene matches. CDR3 length: 16 amino acids.

The chain carries TRBV7-6 and TRBJ1-1; 8 bases map to TRBD1. Trimming cost V 5 bases and J 0 bases; bases outside gene matches: 8. CDR3 length: 16 amino acids. Germline lookup yields CDR1 SGHVS and CDR2 FNYEAQ. Here the CDR3 reads CASSLGTGALNTEAFF. The CDR3 bases are TGTGCCAGCAGCCTCGGGACAGGCGCCCTGAACACTGAAGCTTTCTTT. Based on the CDR3 plus reference TRBV7-6 and TRBJ1-1, the full variable domain is GAGVSQSPRYKVTKRGQDVALRCDPISGHVSLYWYRQALGQGPEFLTYFNYEAQQDKSGLPNDRFSAERPEGSISTLTIQRTEQRDSAMYRCASSLGTGALNTEAFFGQGTRLTVV.

V is TRBV15 and J is TRBJ2-1; D gene unclear. Trimming cost V 6 bases and J 1 base, with 10 bases left between them. The CDR3 sequence is 14 residues long. From germline, CDR1 is LNHNV and CDR2 YYDKDF (reference sequence). CDR3 sequence (DNA): TGTGCCACCAGTGCTGGATATTCCTACAATGAGCAGTTCTTC. Its protein is CATSAGYSYNEQFF. Full variable domain (outside the CDR3, taken from reference TRBV15 and TRBJ2-1): DAMVIQNPRYQVTQFGKPVTLSCSQTLNHNVMYWYQQKSSQAPKLLFHYYDKDFNNEADTPDNFQSRRPNTSFCFLDIRSPGLGDTAMYLCATSAGYSYNEQFFGPGTRLTVL.

The V call is TRBV13, the J call TRBJ2-1; 10 nucleotides align to TRBD2. After removal of 4 bases from V and 9 bases from J, the junction contained 9 bases not matched to a gene. Germline V gives CDR1 PRHDT, CDR2 FYEKMQ (reference sequence). CDR3 length equals 15 residues. CDR3 nucleotide sequence: TGTGCCAGCAGCTCGGGGGTAGCGGGAGGTATTGAGCAGTTCTTC. It is translated as CASSSGVAGGIEQFF.

There are a few counts of this clone. The chain carries TRBV27 and TRBJ2-1; D is possibly TRBD1 (5 bases). Germline values: CDR1 MNHEY, CDR2 SMNVEV (reference sequence). Trimming pared 5 bases from V and 4 bases from J, leaving 21 bases between. The CDR3 runs 17 residues. CDR3 loop: CASSLPRRVAGYNEQFF. The CDR3 nucleotides are TGTGCCAGCAGTCTCCCCCGTAGGGTAGCAGGGTACAATGAGCAGTTCTTC.

This chain connects TRBV13 to TRBJ2-6; D is ambiguous. Trimming took off 5 bases at V and 0 bases at J, with 5 bases between the two ends. Germline V gene data show CDR1 as PRHDT and CDR2 as FYEKMQ (reference sequence). CDR3 length equals 14 residues. As DNA, the CDR3 is TGTGCCAGCAGCCTGGGCTCTGGGGCCAACGTCCTGACTTTC. Translating gives CASSLGSGANVLTF.

V gene TRBV27 combines with J gene TRBJ2-7; 8 bases map to TRBD2. Germline-derived CDR1 and CDR2 are MNHEY and SMNVEV (reference sequence). V gave up 4 bases and J gave up 5 bases; unmatched junction bases: 7. The CDR3 is 14 residues long. The CDR3 protein is CASSWVAGSDEQYF. CDR3 bases: TGTGCCAGCAGTTGGGTAGCGGGATCTGACGAGCAGTACTTC.

This chain joins TRBV13 and TRBJ1-2; D not certain. The CDR3 has 14 residues. Germline values: CDR1 PRHDT, CDR2 FYEKMQ (reference sequence). Trimming stripped 4 bases from V and 2 bases from J, with 11 bases between. CDR3: CASSSRELNYGYTF. CDR3 nucleotides: TGTGCCAGCAGCTCCCGGGAACTAAACTATGGCTACACCTTC.

The table lists this clone with a few counts. The V and J genes are TRBV15 and TRBJ2-2, with D tentatively TRBD1 (5 bases). In germline, CDR1 is LNHNV, CDR2 YYDKDF (reference sequence). CDR3 length equals 14 residues. Trimming left V 5 bases short and J 5 bases short, with 12 bases between. The CDR3 region is CATSSGAGTGELFF. The CDR3 DNA sequence: TGTGCCACCAGCTCTGGGGCCGGGACCGGGGAGCTGTTTTTT.

The gene calls are TRBV27 and TRBJ2-7; D uncertain. V lost 5 bases and J 2 bases, leaving 13 bases between the germline ends. CDR1 is MNHEY, CDR2 SMNVEV, per germline (reference sequence). The CDR3 has 14 residues. CDR3 nucleotide sequence: TGTGCCAGCAGTCTCTCGCCGGAAACCTACGAGCAGTACTTC. This codes for CASSLSPETYEQYF.

This rearrangement joins TRBV27 to TRBJ2-1; D might be TRBD2 (6 bases). The germline V gene has CDR1 MNHEY and CDR2 SMNVEV (reference sequence). V lost 5 bases to trimming and J lost 4 bases, with 15 bases between them. The CDR3 is made up of 15 amino acids. The CDR3 region is CASSAGTPIYNEQFF. The CDR3 DNA reads as TGTGCCAGCAGTGCCGGGACTCCCATTTACAATGAGCAGTTCTTC.

The genes are TRBV10-3 and TRBJ1-2, with D tentatively TRBD1 (6 bases). The CDR3 extends over 14 amino acids. Trimming removed 6 bases at V and 5 bases at J, with 16 bases between. Germline values: CDR1 ENHRY, CDR2 SYGVKD. CDR3: CAISGGGASYGYTF. Written as DNA, the CDR3 is TGTGCCATCAGCGGCGGGGGCGCATCGTATGGCTACACCTTC.

The chain has TRBV19 and TRBJ2-1; 8 bases agree with TRBD2. Germline V gene data show CDR1 as LNHDA and CDR2 as SQIVND (reference sequence). The CDR3 spans 14 residues. DNA for the CDR3: TGTTTCTCTGGCGGGAGGATCCCACTCAATGAGCAGTTCTTC. It codes for CFSGGRIPLNEQFF.

This chain uses TRBV28 with TRBJ2-3; a weak D match, TRBD1 (5 bases). The V end was cut by 6 bases, the J end by 1 base, with 5 bases between. The CDR3 extends over 12 amino acids. Germline CDR1 reads MDHEN; CDR2 reads SYDVKM. CDR3 nucleotide sequence: TGTGCCAGCAGACAGGGCACAGATACGCAGTATTTT. Encoded protein: CASRQGTDTQYF.

This clone was seen a few times. This rearrangement joins TRBV5-1 to TRBJ2-1; TRBD2 agrees at 7 bases. CDR1 is SGHRS and CDR2 is YFSETQ in the germline V gene. This CDR3 region has 14 residues. Trimming removed 3 bases from V and 6 bases from J; junction bases left unmatched: 6. Written as DNA, the CDR3 is TGCGCCAGCAGCTCGGGCGGGAGCGGCAATGAGCAGTTCTTC. Translation gives CASSSGGSGNEQFF. The whole variable domain, filled in from reference TRBV5-1 and TRBJ2-1, reads KAGVTQTPRYLIKTRGQQVTLSCSPISGHRSVSWYQQTPGQGLQFLFEYFSETQRNKGNFPGRFSGRQFSNSRSEMNVSTLELGDSALYLCASSSGGSGNEQFFGPGTRLTVL.